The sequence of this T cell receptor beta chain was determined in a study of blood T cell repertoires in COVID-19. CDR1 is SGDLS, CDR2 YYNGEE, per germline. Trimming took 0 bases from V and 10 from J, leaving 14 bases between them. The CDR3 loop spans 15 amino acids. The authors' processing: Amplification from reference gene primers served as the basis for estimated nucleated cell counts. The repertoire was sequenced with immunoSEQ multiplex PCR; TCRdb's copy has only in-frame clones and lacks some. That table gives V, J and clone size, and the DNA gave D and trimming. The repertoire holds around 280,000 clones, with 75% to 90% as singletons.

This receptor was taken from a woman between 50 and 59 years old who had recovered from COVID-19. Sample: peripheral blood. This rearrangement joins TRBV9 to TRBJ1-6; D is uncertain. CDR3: CASSVGEGGSSPLHF. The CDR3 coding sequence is TGTGCCAGCAGCGTAGGGGAGGGCGGAAGCTCACCCCTCCACTTT. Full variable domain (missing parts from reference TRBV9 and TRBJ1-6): DSGVTQTPKHLITATGQRVTLRCSPRSGDLSVYWYQQSLDQGLQFLIQYYNGEERAKGNILERFSAQQFPDLHSELNLSSLELGDSALYFCASSVGEGGSSPLHFGNGTRLTVT.